Given below is one T cell receptor (beta chain) in context. Its antigen has not been determined. Per-base qualities were not stored, and no clone one base away is much larger. Whole blood was collected in K2EDTA tubes by collaborating institutions according to the institutions' own protocols. For TCRbeta analysis, collaborators shipped samples as frozen whole blood, isolated PBMCs, or DNA extracted from either of those sample types. The sample is drawn from a study of blood T cell repertoires in COVID-19 (dated by TCRdb to the early 2020s). In the study overall: Samples covering the acute and convalescent phases of COVID-19 were provided by collaborators in the United States, Italy and Spain. The material from the prospective study consisted of cDNA or gDNA derived from T cells, B-cell-depleted T cells, or PBMCs. Deeply sampled blood TCRbeta repertoires from subjects exposed to, actively infected with, or recovered from COVID-19 were included in the dataset. The repertoires were released in a freely available public database meant as a resource for research on the immune response to SARS-CoV-2. Samples came from the ongoing ImmuneRACE study (first 160 participants) plus 1,254 subjects from 6 global collaborators. The sample metadata nearly always contained a de-identified subject ID, COVID-19 status, age in years and sex. HLA class I and class II types, where available, came from metadata supplied by the sample provider rather than from assay-based typing. Overall study results and their limits: The quantity of clinical and demographic metadata differed by source and by participant and was supplied without curation.

TCRbeta CDR3 regions were amplified from genomic DNA by means of the immunoSEQ Assay, a bias-controlled multiplex PCR. In the source study's methods: Within the assay, amplification of reference gene primers was used to estimate how many nucleated cells each sample contained. Sequence reads were collapsed and filtered to measure the absolute abundance of every unique TCRbeta CDR3 rearrangement. For each sample, productive Simpson clonality was calculated as the square root of Simpson's diversity index over productive rearrangements. Imported from immuneACCESS, the table was reduced by TCRdb to in-frame sequences with V and J called. These copies leave out some clones; in studies compared against another copy, an unresolved V gene accounts for under half, and the cause of the remainder is not known. V and J calls and clone size are copied from that table; D and trimming were computed from the DNA. The sample records about 310,000 clones, around 86% of which are singletons. The ten top clones hold 1% of the sample.

The germline ends are 10 bases apart after V is trimmed by 4 bases and J by 0 bases. The CDR3 numbers 14 residues from cysteine through phenylalanine. Just CDR3 DNA is preserved here, 42 bases in frame from base 1. Via the germline V gene, CDR1 is SGHAT and CDR2 FQNNGV. This clonotype was sampled from a man aged 50-59 years with active or convalescent COVID-19. This chain is built from TRBV11-2 and TRBJ2-7, with the D gene uncertain. Specimen: peripheral blood. The nucleotide sequence reads TGTGCCAGCAGCTCTTATACGAGCTCCTACGAGCAGTACTTC. The translation is CASSSYTSSYEQYF.